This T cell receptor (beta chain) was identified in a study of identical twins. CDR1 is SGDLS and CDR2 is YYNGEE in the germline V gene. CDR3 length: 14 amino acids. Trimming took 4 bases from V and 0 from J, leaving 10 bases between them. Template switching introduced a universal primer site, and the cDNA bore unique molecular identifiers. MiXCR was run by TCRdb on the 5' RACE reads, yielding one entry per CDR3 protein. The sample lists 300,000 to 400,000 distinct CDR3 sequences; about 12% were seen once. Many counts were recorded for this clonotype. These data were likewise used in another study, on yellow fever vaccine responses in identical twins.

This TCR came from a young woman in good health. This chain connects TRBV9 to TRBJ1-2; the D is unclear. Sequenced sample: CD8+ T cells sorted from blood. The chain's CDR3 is CASSPSRANYGYTF. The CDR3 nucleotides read TGTGCCAGCAGCCCCTCGAGGGCTAACTATGGCTACACCTTC.